This is a list of T cell receptor beta chains from one sample in a study of T cell responses to AZD1222 COVID-19 vaccine. Only in-frame clones appear in the TCRdb table, and some are missing; sequencing was by immunoSEQ multiplex PCR. The sample consists of 80,000 or so clones, 90% of them appearing once. Here the sequenced sample was peripheral blood, taken on day 0 of AZD1222 vaccination. These receptor sequences come from an adult in good health. Both conserved end residues are part of each CDR3. The D gene is left open where the match is weak. Rows may omit the clone size; those that give it use once, few, many or a size class.

clone_size: -; j_call: TRBJ1-6; d_call: TRBD1; v_call: TRBV5-1; cdr3_nt: TGCGCCAGCAGCCCGGGACAGATGTATTCACCCCTCCACTTT; cdr3_aa: CASSPGQMYSPLHF
clone_size: -; j_call: TRBJ1-1; d_call: -; v_call: TRBV6-5; cdr3_nt: TGTGCCAGCCAAGGAGCCTCGAACACTGAAGCTTTCTTT; cdr3_aa: CASQGASNTEAFF
clone_size: once; j_call: TRBJ1-2; d_call: -; v_call: TRBV28; cdr3_nt: TGTGCCAGCAGTCCTTCGATCATCTATGGCTACACCTTC; cdr3_aa: CASSPSIIYGYTF
clone_size: -; j_call: TRBJ2-3; d_call: -; v_call: TRBV29-1; cdr3_nt: TGCAGCGCAGGACAGGGAGGGCCAGATACGCAGTATTTT; cdr3_aa: CSAGQGGPDTQYF
clone_size: -; j_call: TRBJ1-4; d_call: -; v_call: TRBV7-6; cdr3_nt: TGTGCCAGCAGCTTAGTGGCAGGGTTTAATGAAAAACTGTTTTTT; cdr3_aa: CASSLVAGFNEKLFF
clone_size: -; j_call: TRBJ1-1; d_call: -; v_call: TRBV2; cdr3_nt: TGTGCCAGCACCAGGAAGGGTGAAGCTTTCTTT; cdr3_aa: CASTRKGEAFF
clone_size: -; j_call: TRBJ1-5; d_call: TRBD1; v_call: TRBV19; cdr3_nt: TGTGCCAGTAGTTCTGGACAGGGGAGGTATCAGCCCCAGCATTTT; cdr3_aa: CASSSGQGRYQPQHF
clone_size: -; j_call: TRBJ2-7; d_call: TRBD1; v_call: TRBV19; cdr3_nt: TGTGCCAGTAGTCTCGGGACAGGGCGGTACGAGCAGTACTTC; cdr3_aa: CASSLGTGRYEQYF
clone_size: once; j_call: TRBJ1-1; d_call: TRBD1; v_call: TRBV6-1; cdr3_nt: TGTGCCAGCAGCGAAAGGACAGGGTTGATGAACACTGAAGCTTTCTTT; cdr3_aa: CASSERTGLMNTEAFF
clone_size: -; j_call: TRBJ2-7; d_call: -; v_call: TRBV5-8; cdr3_nt: TGTGCCAGCACCGGGGTACGAACCTACGAGCAGTACTTC; cdr3_aa: CASTGVRTYEQYF
clone_size: -; j_call: TRBJ1-2; d_call: -; v_call: TRBV27; cdr3_nt: TGTGCCAGCAGTTCGAATAATCGCCCTAACTATGGCTACACCTTC; cdr3_aa: CASSSNNRPNYGYTF
clone_size: few; j_call: TRBJ1-5; d_call: -; v_call: TRBV15; cdr3_nt: TGTGCCACCAGCAGAGATCGGGGGGTGGGGAATCAGCCCCAGCATTTT; cdr3_aa: CATSRDRGVGNQPQHF
clone_size: -; j_call: TRBJ1-1; d_call: TRBD1; v_call: TRBV18; cdr3_nt: TGTGCCAGTCTGGGACAGGGTGTAACTGAAGCTTTCTTT; cdr3_aa: CASLGQGVTEAFF
clone_size: -; j_call: TRBJ2-5; d_call: TRBD2; v_call: TRBV2; cdr3_nt: TGTGCCAGCAGTGAAGAATTGAGCGGGGGTAGGGGAGAGACCCAGTACTTC; cdr3_aa: CASSEELSGGRGETQYF
clone_size: -; j_call: TRBJ2-7; d_call: -; v_call: TRBV5-6; cdr3_nt: TGTGCCAGCAGCTTGGGAGGGGCCCCCGACGTCGAGCAGTACTTC; cdr3_aa: CASSLGGAPDVEQYF
clone_size: -; j_call: TRBJ1-3; d_call: -; v_call: TRBV5-1; cdr3_nt: TGCGCCAGCAGCTTGGGAGGAGGGGGGACTGGAAACACCATATATTTT; cdr3_aa: CASSLGGGGTGNTIYF
clone_size: -; j_call: TRBJ1-2; d_call: -; v_call: TRBV5-6; cdr3_nt: TGTGCCAGCAGCTTGGCGCGGGGCTACACCTTC; cdr3_aa: CASSLARGYTF
clone_size: -; j_call: TRBJ1-4; d_call: -; v_call: TRBV20-1; cdr3_nt: TGCAGTGCTAGAGATAGAGGAAAACTGTTTTTT; cdr3_aa: CSARDRGKLFF
clone_size: -; j_call: TRBJ1-5; d_call: TRBD1; v_call: TRBV6-4; cdr3_nt: TGTGCCAGCAGTGACCGGGACAGGGGGCTCAATCAGCCCCAGCATTTT; cdr3_aa: CASSDRDRGLNQPQHF
clone_size: -; j_call: TRBJ2-7; d_call: TRBD1; v_call: TRBV10-1; cdr3_nt: TGCGCCAGCACCCTCTACAGGGGGTGGAGGGAGCAGTACTTC; cdr3_aa: CASTLYRGWREQYF
clone_size: few; j_call: TRBJ1-2; d_call: -; v_call: TRBV27; cdr3_nt: TGTGCCAGCGTAGGTCAACTTGAGGGGCATGGCTATGGCTACACCTTC; cdr3_aa: CASVGQLEGHGYGYTF